This T cell receptor beta chain stems from a study of T cells in Graves' hyperthyroidism and ophthalmopathy. Whole-study findings and limits: Blood held most thyroid clonotypes expanded above 0.001 frequency.

Amplified TCR beta CDR3 regions came from RNA transcripts. The study used the HTBI primer set for a first-round RT-PCR of the TCR CDR3. TCRdb redid the calling of the multiplex PCR reads with MiXCR, one entry per CDR3 protein. The sample contains 350,000 to 400,000 distinct CDR3 sequences, around 18% of which appear only once. In this sample, this clonotype turned up many times. Its antigen remains unidentified. Germline CDR1 and CDR2: SGHAT and FQNNGV. This CDR3 spans 14 amino acids. Germline trimming cut 4 bases from V and 5 bases from J; bases unmatched to any gene: 7. The chain combines TRBV11-2 with TRBJ1-2, with 7 positions matching TRBD1. The source is a man between 18 and 29 years old with Graves' ophthalmopathy. The sequencing input was blood. CDR3 protein: CASSSPRQGYGYTF. CDR3 nucleotides: TGTGCCAGCAGCTCCCCCCGACAGGGTTATGGCTACACCTTC.